This T cell receptor (beta chain) was sequenced for a study of Ad26.COV2.S vaccination and SARS-CoV-2 variants. Overall study findings and caveats: Participants given vaccine showed non-spike TCR breadth similar to that of placebo recipients.

The germline gives CDR1 MDHEN, CDR2 SYDVKM. The length of the CDR3 is 15 residues. The V gene lost 6 bases and the J gene lost 0 bases, with 9 bases spanning the gap. On this clone itself: Its antigen is not identified.

Treatment: over 15 received Ad26.COV2.S at low or high dose, single or two shots; roughly 5 received placebo; per-sample allocation not given. Following the first vaccine or placebo injection, samples were taken on day 63. Sequencing used immunoSEQ multiplex PCR; TCRdb keeps in-frame clones, though not all of them. The repertoire holds roughly 500,000 clones, with 70% to 90% as singletons. Sequencing used peripheral blood, obtained in a trial of Ad26.COV2.S vaccine versus placebo. This TCR came from a person between 18 and 65 years old who received the Ad26.COV2.S COVID-19 vaccine or a placebo. The chain is built from TRBV28 and TRBJ2-6, with D perhaps TRBD1 (5 bases). CDR3 sequence reads: CASSGHSSGANVLTF. The CDR3 bases are TGTGCCAGCAGCGGACACTCCTCTGGGGCCAACGTCCTGACTTTC.